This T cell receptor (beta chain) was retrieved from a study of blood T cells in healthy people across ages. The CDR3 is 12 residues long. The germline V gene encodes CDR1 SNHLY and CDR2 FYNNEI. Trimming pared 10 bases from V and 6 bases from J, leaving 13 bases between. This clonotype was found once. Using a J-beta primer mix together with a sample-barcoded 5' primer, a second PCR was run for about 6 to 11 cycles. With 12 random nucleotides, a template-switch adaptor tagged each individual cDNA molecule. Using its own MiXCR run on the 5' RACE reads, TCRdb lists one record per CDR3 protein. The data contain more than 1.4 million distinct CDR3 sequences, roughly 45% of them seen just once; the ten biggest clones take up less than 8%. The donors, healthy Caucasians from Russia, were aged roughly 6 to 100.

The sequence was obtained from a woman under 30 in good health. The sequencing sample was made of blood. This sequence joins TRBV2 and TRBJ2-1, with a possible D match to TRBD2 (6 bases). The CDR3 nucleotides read TGTGCCACAAGGGAGGTCTCCAATGAGCAGTTCTTC. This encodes CATREVSNEQFF. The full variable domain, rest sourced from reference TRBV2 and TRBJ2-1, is EPEVTQTPSHQVTQMGQEVILRCVPISNHLYFYWYRQILGQKVEFLVSFYNNEISEKSEIFDDQFSVERPDGSNFTLKIRSTKLEDSAMYFCATREVSNEQFFGPGTRLTVL.